These 4 T cell receptor beta chains came from one sample sequenced in a study of OX40 agonist ivuxolimab in advanced cancers. TCRdb's copy holds only in-frame clones and misses some; the assay was immunoSEQ multiplex PCR. The repertoire includes about 95,000 clones, 75% to 95% of them detected once, and roughly 2.5% sits in the top ten. The sequences come from CD4+ or CD8+ T cells sorted from blood, collected in a trial of the OX40 agonist ivuxolimab. These receptor sequences come from an adult with an advanced solid tumor such as melanoma, head and neck, liver or kidney cancer.

The chain employs TRBV27 and TRBJ1-5; D is perhaps TRBD1 (6 bases). Germline V lookup: CDR1 MNHEY, CDR2 SMNVEV (reference sequence). The CDR3 contains 15 residues. Trimming shortened V by 5 bases and J by 2 bases, and 13 bases separated the two germline ends. CDR3 sequence reads: CASSPWGAGNQPQHF. CDR3 coding DNA: TGTGCCAGCAGTCCTTGGGGGGCTGGCAATCAGCCCCAGCATTTT.

This rearrangement joins TRBV5-6 to TRBJ2-2; 7 nucleotides match TRBD2. Germline trimming cut 0 bases from V and 6 bases from J; bases unmatched to any gene: 5. CDR3 length equals 15 residues. Germline CDR1 is SGHDT and CDR2 is YYEEEE. CDR3 region: CASSLGGREAGELFF. As DNA, the CDR3 is TGTGCCAGCAGCTTGGGAGGTCGGGAGGCCGGGGAGCTGTTTTTT. Drawing the rest from reference TRBV5-6 and TRBJ2-2, the complete variable domain is DAGVTQSPTHLIKTRGQQVTLRCSPKSGHDTVSWYQQALGQGPQFIFQYYEEEERQRGNFPDRFSGHQFPNYSSELNVNALLLGDSALYLCASSLGGREAGELFFGEGSRLTVL.

The genes are TRBV25-1 and TRBJ2-1, with TRBD1 matching over 10 bases. The CDR3 is 15 amino acids. The trim removed 4 bases at V and 8 bases at J, leaving 8 bases unmatched. CDR1 MGHDK and CDR2 SYGVNS come from the germline V gene. The CDR3 DNA follows: TGTGCCAGCAGTGTCTCCGGGACAGGGGACCATGAGCAGTTCTTC. This translates into CASSVSGTGDHEQFF.

This chain uses TRBV10-3 with TRBJ2-2; D is possibly TRBD2 (5 bases). The ends were cut back, 3 bases at V and 2 bases at J, with 10 bases in the middle. The CDR3 totals 15 residues. Germline CDR1 and CDR2: ENHRY and SYGVKD. CDR3 nucleotide sequence: TGTGCCATCAGTGAAAGGCGGGTTAACACCGGGGAGCTGTTTTTT. Amino acid sequence: CAISERRVNTGELFF.